The text below deals with one T cell receptor (beta chain). Vbeta (60) and Jbeta (13) primers were used in the PCR. Only in-frame clones appear in the TCRdb table, and some are missing; sequencing was by immunoSEQ multiplex PCR. The sample yields over 150,000 clones, about three quarters seen once. Trimming took 6 bases from V and 3 from J, leaving 11 bases between them. The CDR3 length is 14 residues. Germline V gene lookup returns CDR1 SNHLY and CDR2 FYNNEI. This record belongs to a study of cytomegalovirus exposure and HLA in healthy donors. The TCR sequence derives from a woman aged 35 to 49 in good health and CMV-seropositive. The chain is built from TRBV2 and TRBJ2-2; perhaps TRBD1 as D (6 bases). Sequencing used PBMCs. As DNA, the CDR3 is TGTGCCAGCAGGATAGGGGGTCACACCGGGGAGCTGTTTTTT. Translated, it gives CASRIGGHTGELFF.